This T cell receptor (beta chain) was captured by sequencing in a study of blood T cells in healthy people across ages. Whole-study findings and limits: Investigators treated diversity estimates from one million T cells as underestimates.

Peripheral blood was drawn, ten milliliters per donor. Details on this clonotype: The antigen is unknown.

A J-beta primer mix and a sample-barcoded 5' primer were used in a second PCR of about 6 to 12 cycles. Using its own MiXCR run on the 5' RACE reads, TCRdb lists one record per CDR3 protein. The sample lists some 1.6 million distinct CDR3 sequences, roughly 32% seen once, with approximately 10% in the top ten. This clonotype originated in a woman aged 25 to 39 in good health. The specimen was blood.

The CDR3 loop is CASSNVAAGGRETQYF. Written as DNA, the CDR3 is TGTGCCAGCAGCAATGTAGCCGCGGGGGGTCGGGAGACCCAGTACTTC. V and J are TRBV21-1 and TRBJ2-5; TRBD2, as called in the table, went unchecked against the DNA. TRBV21-1 counts as a pseudogene. The CDR3 extends over 16 amino acids.